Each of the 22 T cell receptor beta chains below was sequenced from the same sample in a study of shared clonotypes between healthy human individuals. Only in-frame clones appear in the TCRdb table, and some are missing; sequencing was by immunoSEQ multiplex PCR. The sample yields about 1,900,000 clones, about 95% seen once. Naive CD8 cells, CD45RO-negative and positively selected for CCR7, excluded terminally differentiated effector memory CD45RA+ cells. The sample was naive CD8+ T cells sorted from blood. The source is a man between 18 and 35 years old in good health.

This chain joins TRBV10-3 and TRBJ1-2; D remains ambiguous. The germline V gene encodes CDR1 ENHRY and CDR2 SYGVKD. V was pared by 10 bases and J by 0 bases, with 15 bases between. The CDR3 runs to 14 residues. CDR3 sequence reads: CATSPLSTNYGYTF. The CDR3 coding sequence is TGTGCCACCTCACCGCTCTCTACTAACTATGGCTACACCTTC.

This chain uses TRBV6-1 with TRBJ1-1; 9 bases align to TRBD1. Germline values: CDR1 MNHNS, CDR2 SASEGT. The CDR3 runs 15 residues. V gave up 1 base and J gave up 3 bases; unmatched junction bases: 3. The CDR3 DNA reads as TGTGCCAGCAGTGAAGTCAGGACAGGGGACACTGAAGCTTTCTTT. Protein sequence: CASSEVRTGDTEAFF.

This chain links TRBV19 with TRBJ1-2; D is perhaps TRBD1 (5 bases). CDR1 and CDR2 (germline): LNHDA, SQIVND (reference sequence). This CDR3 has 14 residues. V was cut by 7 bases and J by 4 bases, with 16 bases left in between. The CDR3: CASNTYPGPYGYTF. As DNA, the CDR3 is TGTGCCAGTAATACTTATCCGGGGCCCTATGGCTACACCTTC.

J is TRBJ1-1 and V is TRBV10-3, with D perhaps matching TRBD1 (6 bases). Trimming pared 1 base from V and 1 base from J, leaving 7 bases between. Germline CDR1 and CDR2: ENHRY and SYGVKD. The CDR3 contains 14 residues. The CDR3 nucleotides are TGTGCCATCAGTGAGTTGACAGGGAACACTGAAGCTTTCTTT. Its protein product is CAISELTGNTEAFF.

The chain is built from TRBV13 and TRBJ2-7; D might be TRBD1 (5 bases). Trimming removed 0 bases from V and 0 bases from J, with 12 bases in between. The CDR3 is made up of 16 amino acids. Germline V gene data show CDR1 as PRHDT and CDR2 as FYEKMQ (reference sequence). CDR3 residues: CASSLGGQGRSYEQYF. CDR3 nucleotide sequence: TGTGCCAGCAGCTTAGGGGGGCAGGGTCGCTCCTACGAGCAGTACTTC.

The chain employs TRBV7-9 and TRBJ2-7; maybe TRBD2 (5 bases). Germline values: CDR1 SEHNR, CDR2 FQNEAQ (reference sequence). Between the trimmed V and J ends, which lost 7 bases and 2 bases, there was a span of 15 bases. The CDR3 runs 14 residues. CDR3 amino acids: CASTLTASPYEQYF. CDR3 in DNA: TGTGCCAGCACCTTGACTGCTAGCCCCTACGAGCAGTACTTC.

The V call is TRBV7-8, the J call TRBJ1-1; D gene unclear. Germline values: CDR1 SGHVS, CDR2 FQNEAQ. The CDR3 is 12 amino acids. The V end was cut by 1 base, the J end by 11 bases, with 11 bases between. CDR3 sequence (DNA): TGTGCCAGCAGCTTAGGCCCCTCGGGTGCTTTCTTT. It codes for CASSLGPSGAFF.

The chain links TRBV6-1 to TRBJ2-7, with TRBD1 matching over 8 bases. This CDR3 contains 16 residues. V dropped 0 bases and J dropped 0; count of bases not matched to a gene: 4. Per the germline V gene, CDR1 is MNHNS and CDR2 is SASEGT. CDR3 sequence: CASSEAPGQVSYEQYF. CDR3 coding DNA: TGTGCCAGCAGTGAAGCCCCGGGACAGGTCTCCTACGAGCAGTACTTC.

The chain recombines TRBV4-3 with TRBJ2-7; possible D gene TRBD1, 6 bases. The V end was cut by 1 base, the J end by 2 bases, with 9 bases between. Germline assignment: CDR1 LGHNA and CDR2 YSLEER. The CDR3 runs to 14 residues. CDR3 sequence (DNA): TGCGCCAGCAGCCAAGGTGCAGGGGCCTACGAGCAGTACTTC. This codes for CASSQGAGAYEQYF.

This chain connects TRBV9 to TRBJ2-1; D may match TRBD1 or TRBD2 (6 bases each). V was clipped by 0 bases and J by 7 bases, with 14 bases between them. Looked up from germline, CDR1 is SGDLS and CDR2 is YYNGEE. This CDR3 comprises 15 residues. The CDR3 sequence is CASSVVGAGWNEQFF. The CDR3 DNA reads TGTGCCAGCAGCGTAGTGGGGGCGGGATGGAATGAGCAGTTCTTC.

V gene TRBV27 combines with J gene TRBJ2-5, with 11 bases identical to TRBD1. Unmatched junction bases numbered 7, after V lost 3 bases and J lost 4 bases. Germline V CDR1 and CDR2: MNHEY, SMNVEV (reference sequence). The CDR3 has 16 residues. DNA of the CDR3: TGTGCCAGCAGTTTCCGGGACAGGGGGGGAATAGAGACCCAGTACTTC. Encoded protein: CASSFRDRGGIETQYF.

CDR3 sequence reads: CASSQWGEQFF. The CDR3 DNA sequence: TGTGCCAGCAGCCAGTGGGGCGAGCAGTTCTTC. This chain connects TRBV11-2 to TRBJ2-1, with TRBD1 as a possible D gene (5 bases). The ends were cut back, 5 bases at V and 10 bases at J, with 9 bases in the middle. Looked up from germline, CDR1 is SGHAT and CDR2 is FQNNGV. This CDR3 has 11 residues.

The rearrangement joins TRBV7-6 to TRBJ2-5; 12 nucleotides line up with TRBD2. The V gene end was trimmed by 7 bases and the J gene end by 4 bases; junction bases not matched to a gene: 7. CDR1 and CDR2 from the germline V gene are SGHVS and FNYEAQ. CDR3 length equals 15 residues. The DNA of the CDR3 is TGTGCCAGCACCGCTCTAGCGGGGGGGACAGAGACCCAGTACTTC. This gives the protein CASTALAGGTETQYF. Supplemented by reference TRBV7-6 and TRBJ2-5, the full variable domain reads GAGVSQSPRYKVTKRGQDVALRCDPISGHVSLYWYRQALGQGPEFLTYFNYEAQQDKSGLPNDRFSAERPEGSISTLTIQRTEQRDSAMYRCASTALAGGTETQYFGPGTRLLVL.

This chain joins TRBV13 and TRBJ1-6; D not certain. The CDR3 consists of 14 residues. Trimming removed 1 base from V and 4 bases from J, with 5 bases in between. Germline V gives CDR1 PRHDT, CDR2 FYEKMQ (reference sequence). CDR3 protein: CASSLVRYNSPLHF. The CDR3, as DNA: TGTGCCAGCAGCTTAGTAAGGTATAATTCACCCCTCCACTTT.

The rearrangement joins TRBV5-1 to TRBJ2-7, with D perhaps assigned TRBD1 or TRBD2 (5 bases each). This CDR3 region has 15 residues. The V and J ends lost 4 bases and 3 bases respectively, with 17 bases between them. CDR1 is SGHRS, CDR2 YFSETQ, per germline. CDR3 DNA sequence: TGCGCCAGCAGCACCAACTTGGGGGAGAACTACGAGCAGTACTTC. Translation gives CASSTNLGENYEQYF.

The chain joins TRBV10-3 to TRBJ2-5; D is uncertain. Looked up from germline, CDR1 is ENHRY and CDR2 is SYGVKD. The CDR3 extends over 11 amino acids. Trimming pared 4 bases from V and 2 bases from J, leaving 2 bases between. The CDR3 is CAISVQETQYF. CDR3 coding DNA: TGTGCCATCAGTGTGCAAGAGACCCAGTACTTC.

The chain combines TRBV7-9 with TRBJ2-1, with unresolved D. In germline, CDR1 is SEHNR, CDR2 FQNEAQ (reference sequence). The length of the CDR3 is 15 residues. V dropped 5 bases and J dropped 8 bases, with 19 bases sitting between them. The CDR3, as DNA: TGTGCCAGCAGCCAAGCCCAGGCTGCTACCGATGAGCAGTTCTTC. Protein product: CASSQAQAATDEQFF.

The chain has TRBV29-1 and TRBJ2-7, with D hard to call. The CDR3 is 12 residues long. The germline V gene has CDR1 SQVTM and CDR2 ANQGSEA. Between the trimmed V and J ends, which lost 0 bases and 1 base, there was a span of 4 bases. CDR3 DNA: TGCAGCGTTGAAGATAAATCCTACGAGCAGTACTTC. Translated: CSVEDKSYEQYF.

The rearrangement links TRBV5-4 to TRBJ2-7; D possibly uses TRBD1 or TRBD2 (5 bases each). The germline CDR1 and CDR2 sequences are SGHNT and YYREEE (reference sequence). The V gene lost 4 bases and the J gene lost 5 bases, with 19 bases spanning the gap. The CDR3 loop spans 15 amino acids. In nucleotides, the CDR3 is TGTGCCAGCAGCGAGACCGGGTTGGGACGAGACGAGCAGTACTTC. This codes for CASSETGLGRDEQYF.

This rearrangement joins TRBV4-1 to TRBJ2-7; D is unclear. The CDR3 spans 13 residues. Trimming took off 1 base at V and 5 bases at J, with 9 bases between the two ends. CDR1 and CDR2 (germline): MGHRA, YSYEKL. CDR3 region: CASSQVSYHEQYF. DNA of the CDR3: TGCGCCAGCAGCCAAGTCAGTTACCACGAGCAGTACTTC.

Here the CDR3 DNA reads TGTGCCAGCAGCGATGTAGCTGGGGCAGATACGCAGTATTTT. The encoded protein is CASSDVAGADTQYF. The chain links TRBV9 to TRBJ2-3; no reliable D call. Germline assignment: CDR1 SGDLS and CDR2 YYNGEE. V gave up 3 bases and J gave up 4 bases, with 12 bases separating them. This CDR3 is built from 14 residues.

The CDR3: CASSLALGRGQETQYF. As DNA, the CDR3 is TGTGCCAGCAGCTTGGCCCTAGGCAGGGGACAAGAGACCCAGTACTTC. V and J are TRBV5-6 and TRBJ2-5; TRBD1 might be the D (6 bases). Trimming took off 0 bases at V and 2 bases at J, with 14 bases between the two ends. The CDR3 has 16 residues. Germline V CDR1 and CDR2: SGHDT, YYEEEE.